This T cell receptor (beta chain) was identified during a study of cytotoxic CD8 clonotypes in ibrutinib-treated CLL. Assay used: immunoSEQ multiplex PCR; TCRdb lists only in-frame clones, some missing. The top ten clones hold around 5.7% of a sample with about 68,000 clones, around 68% of them seen once. Comment on this clone: Antigen specificity is unknown. At one end the junction does not follow the germline gene, possibly because of a read error. Other DNA variants within this sample encode the same CDR3.

General observations from the study: Clonality was elevated at ibrutinib response and had returned toward baseline at progression.

The sequence was obtained from a human donor with chronic lymphocytic leukemia. The material was PBMCs, obtained after 12 months of ibrutinib treatment.

The CDR3 loop is CASSDPTSWDFYGYTF. In nucleotides, the CDR3 is TGCGCCAGCAGTGATCCGACAAGCTGGGATTTCTATGGCTACACCTTC. The chain employs TRBV25-1 and TRBJ1-2; no firm D call. The CDR3 contains 16 residues. Germline CDR1 reads MGHDK; CDR2 reads SYGVNS.